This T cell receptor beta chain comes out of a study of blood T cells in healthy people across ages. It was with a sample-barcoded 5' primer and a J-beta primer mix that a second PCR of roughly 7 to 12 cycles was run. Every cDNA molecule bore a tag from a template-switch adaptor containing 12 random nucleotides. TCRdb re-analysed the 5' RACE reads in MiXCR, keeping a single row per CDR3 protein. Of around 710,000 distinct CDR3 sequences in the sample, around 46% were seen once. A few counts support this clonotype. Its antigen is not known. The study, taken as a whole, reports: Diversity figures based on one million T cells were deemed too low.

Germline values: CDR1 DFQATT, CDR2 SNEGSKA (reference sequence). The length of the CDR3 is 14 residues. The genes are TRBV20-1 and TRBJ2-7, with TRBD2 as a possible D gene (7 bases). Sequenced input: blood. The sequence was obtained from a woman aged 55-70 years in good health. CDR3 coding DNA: TGCGCATCAGACGGGGGGCCCCCCTCCTACGAGCAGTACTTC. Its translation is CASDGGPPSYEQYF.